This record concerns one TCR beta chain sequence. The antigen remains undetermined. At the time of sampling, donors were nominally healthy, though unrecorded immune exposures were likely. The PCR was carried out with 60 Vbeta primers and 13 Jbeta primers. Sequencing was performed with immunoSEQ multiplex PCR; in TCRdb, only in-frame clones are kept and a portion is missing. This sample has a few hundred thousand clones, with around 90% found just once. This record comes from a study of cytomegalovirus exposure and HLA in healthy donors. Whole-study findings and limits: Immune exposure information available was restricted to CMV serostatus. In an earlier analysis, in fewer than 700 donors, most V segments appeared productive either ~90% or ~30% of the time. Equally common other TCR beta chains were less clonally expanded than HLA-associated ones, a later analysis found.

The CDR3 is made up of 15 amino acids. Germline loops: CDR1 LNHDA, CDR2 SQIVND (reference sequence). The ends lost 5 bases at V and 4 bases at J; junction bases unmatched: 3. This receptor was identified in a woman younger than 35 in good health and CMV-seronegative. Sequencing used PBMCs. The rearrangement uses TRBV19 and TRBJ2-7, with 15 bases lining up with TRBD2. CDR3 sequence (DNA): TGTGCCAGTAGTCCTGGGACTAGCGGGGGGTACGAGCAGTACTTC. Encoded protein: CASSPGTSGGYEQYF.